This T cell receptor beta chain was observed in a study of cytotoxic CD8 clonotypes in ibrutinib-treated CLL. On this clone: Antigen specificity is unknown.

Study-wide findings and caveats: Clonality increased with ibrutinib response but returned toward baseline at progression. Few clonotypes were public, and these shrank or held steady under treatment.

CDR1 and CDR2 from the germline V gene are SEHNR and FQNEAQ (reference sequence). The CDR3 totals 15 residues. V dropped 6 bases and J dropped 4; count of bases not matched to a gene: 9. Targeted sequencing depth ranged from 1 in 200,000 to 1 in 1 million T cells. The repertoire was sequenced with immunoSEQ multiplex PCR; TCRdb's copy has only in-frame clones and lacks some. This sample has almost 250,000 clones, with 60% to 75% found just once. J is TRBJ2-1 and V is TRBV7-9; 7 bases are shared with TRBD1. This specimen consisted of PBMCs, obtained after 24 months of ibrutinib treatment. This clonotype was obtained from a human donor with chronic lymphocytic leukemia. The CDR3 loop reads CASRSRDSIYNEQFF. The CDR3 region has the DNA TGTGCCAGCAGATCCCGGGACAGCATATACAATGAGCAGTTCTTC.